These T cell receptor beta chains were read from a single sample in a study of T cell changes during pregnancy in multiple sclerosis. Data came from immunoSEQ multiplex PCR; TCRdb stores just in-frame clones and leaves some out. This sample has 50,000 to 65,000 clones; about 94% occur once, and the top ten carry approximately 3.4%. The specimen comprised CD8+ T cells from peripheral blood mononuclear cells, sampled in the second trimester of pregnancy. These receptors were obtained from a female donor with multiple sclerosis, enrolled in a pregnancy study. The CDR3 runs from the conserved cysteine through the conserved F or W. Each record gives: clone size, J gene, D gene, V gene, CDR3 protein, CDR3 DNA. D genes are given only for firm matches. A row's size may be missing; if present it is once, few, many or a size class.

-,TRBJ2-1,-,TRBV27,CASRQSWDNEQFF,TGTGCCAGCAGACAGTCTTGGGACAATGAGCAGTTCTTC
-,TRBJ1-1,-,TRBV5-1,CASSGLQENTEAFF,TGCGCCAGCAGCGGGTTACAGGAGAACACTGAAGCTTTCTTT
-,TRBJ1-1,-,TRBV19,CASSIARAVTEAFF,TGTGCCAGTAGTATAGCCAGGGCGGTGACTGAAGCTTTCTTT
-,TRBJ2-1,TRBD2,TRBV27,CASSLEDTSDEQFF,TGTGCCAGCAGTTTAGAAGATACTAGCGATGAGCAGTTCTTC
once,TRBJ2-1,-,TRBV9,CASSPFASEDEQFF,TGTGCCAGCAGCCCCTTCGCTAGCGAAGATGAGCAGTTCTTC
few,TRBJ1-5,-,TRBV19,CASSIRRETGNQPQHF,TGTGCCAGTAGTATAAGGCGGGAGACGGGCAATCAGCCCCAGCATTTT
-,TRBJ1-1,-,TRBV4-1,CASSPGLAVRGLLDMNTEAFF,TGCGCCAGCAGCCCCGGATTAGCGGTGCGGGGCCTTCTCGACATGAACACTGAAGCTTTCTTT
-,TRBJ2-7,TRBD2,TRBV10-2,CASKVAGRGEQYF,TGCGCCAGCAAGGTAGCGGGAAGGGGAGAGCAGTACTTC
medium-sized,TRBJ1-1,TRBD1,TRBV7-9,CASSNLQGAKAEAFF,TGTGCCAGCAGCAACTTACAGGGGGCAAAGGCTGAAGCTTTCTTT
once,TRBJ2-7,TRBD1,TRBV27,CASSVTGSYEQYF,TGTGCCAGCAGTGTGACAGGGTCCTACGAGCAGTACTTC
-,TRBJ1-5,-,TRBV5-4,CASSVGGQPQHF,TGTGCCAGCAGCGTAGGAGGGCAGCCCCAGCATTTT
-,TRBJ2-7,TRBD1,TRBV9,CASSEGQGSSYEQYF,TGTGCCAGCAGCGAGGGACAGGGAAGCTCCTACGAGCAGTACTTC
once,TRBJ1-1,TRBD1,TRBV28,CASSLRRTGALNTEAFF,TGTGCCAGCAGTTTACGGCGGACAGGGGCCCTGAACACTGAAGCTTTCTTT
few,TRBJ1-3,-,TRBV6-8,CASSPYGSGNTIYF,TGTGCCAGCAGCCCCTACGGCTCTGGAAACACCATATATTTT
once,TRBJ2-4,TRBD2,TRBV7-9,CASSSTSVLAKNIQYF,TGTGCCAGCAGCTCGACTAGCGTCCTAGCCAAAAACATTCAGTACTTC
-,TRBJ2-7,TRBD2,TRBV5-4,CASSLREGDEQYF,TGTGCCAGCAGCTTGCGGGAGGGGGACGAGCAGTACTTC
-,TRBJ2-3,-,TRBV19,CASSMLSADTQYF,TGTGCCAGTAGTATGCTGAGCGCAGATACGCAGTATTTT
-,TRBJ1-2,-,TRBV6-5,CASSYSGEYGYTF,TGTGCCAGCAGTTACTCAGGGGAATATGGCTACACCTTC
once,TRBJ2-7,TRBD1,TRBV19,CASSIGGTGLNEQYF,TGTGCCAGTAGTATAGGTGGGACAGGGTTGAACGAGCAGTACTTC
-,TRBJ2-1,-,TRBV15,CATSRDRQSSYNEQFF,TGTGCCACCAGCAGAGATAGACAGAGCTCCTACAATGAGCAGTTCTTC
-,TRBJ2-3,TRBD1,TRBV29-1,CSLRTGEDTQYF,TGCAGCTTGAGGACAGGGGAAGATACGCAGTATTTT
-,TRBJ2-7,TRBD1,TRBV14,CASSQDRGSYEQYF,TGTGCCAGCAGCCAGGACAGGGGGAGCTACGAGCAGTACTTC
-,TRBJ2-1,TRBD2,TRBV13,CASRINSGGRVQFF,TGTGCCAGCAGGATCAATAGCGGGGGGAGGGTGCAGTTCTTC
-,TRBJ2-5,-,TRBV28,CASSFGVGSQETQYF,TGTGCCAGCAGTTTCGGGGTCGGGAGCCAAGAGACCCAGTACTTC
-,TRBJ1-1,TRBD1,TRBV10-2,CASSERQGARTEAFF,TGCGCCAGCAGTGAGAGACAGGGGGCGCGGACTGAAGCTTTCTTT
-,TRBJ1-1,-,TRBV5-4,CATSLPPYTEAFF,TGTGCCACATCCCTACCCCCCTACACTGAAGCTTTCTTT
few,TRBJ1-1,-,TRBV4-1,CASSLSVVTEAFF,TGCGCCAGCAGCCTGTCAGTGGTCACTGAAGCTTTCTTT
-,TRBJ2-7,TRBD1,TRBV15,CATSRQTGASSYEQYF,TGTGCCACCAGCAGACAGACAGGGGCGAGCTCCTACGAGCAGTACTTC
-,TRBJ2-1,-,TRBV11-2,CASSLGANEQFF,TGTGCCAGCAGCTTAGGGGCCAATGAGCAGTTCTTC
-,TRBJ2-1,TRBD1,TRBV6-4,CASSPRDRGGNEQFF,TGTGCCAGCAGTCCCCGGGACAGGGGTGGGAATGAGCAGTTCTTC
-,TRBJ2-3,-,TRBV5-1,CASSLNTGRHRTDTQYF,TGCGCCAGCAGCTTAAATACAGGGCGGCATCGCACAGATACGCAGTATTTT
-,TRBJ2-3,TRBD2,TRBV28,CASSLTSGWDTQYF,TGTGCCAGCAGTTTGACTAGCGGATGGGATACGCAGTATTTT
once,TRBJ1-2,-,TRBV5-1,CASSLEQGRDYGYTF,TGCGCCAGCAGCTTGGAGCAGGGGAGGGACTATGGCTACACCTTC
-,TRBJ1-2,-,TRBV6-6,CASSYEGSSYGYTF,TGTGCCAGCAGTTACGAGGGTTCGAGCTATGGCTACACCTTC
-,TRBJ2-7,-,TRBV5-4,CASSQGGAAHEQYF,TGCGCCAGCAGCCAAGGAGGGGCAGCTCACGAGCAGTACTTC
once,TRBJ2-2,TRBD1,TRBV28,CASSQETGQGPTGELFF,TGTGCCAGCAGCCAGGAAACGGGACAGGGGCCCACCGGGGAGCTGTTTTTT
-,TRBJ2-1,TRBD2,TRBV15,CATSRDALSGRDNEQFF,TGTGCCACCAGCAGAGATGCCCTAAGCGGGAGGGACAATGAGCAGTTCTTC
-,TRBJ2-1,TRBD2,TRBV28,CASSFTPSGNEQFF,TGTGCCAGCAGTTTTACCCCTAGCGGAAATGAGCAGTTCTTC
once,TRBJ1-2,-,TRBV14,CASSRSGTRGYTF,TGTGCCAGCAGCCGATCCGGGACAAGAGGCTACACCTTC